The 30 T cell receptor beta chains below were found in one sample sequenced in a study of T cell repertoires in cytomegalovirus infection. MiXCR was run by TCRdb on the reads, yielding one entry per CDR3 protein. The sample records 150,000 to 200,000 distinct CDR3 sequences, over 13% being singletons. The sample taken for sequencing was PBMCs. The source of these receptors is a human donor in good health (CMV status not recorded). Some clones in this sample may be carry-over from other donors' samples.

This clonotype was counted many times. The chain uses TRBV7-8 and TRBJ1-2, with D tentatively TRBD1 (6 bases). V was clipped by 4 bases and J by 4 bases, with 10 bases between them. Germline V gives CDR1 SGHVS, CDR2 FQNEAQ. The CDR3 spans 13 residues. In DNA form, the CDR3 reads TGTGCCAGCAGCTCCCTGGACAGCTATGGCTACACCTTC. Protein sequence: CASSSLDSYGYTF.

This clonotype has at least ten counts. The gene calls are TRBV10-3 and TRBJ1-6, with TRBD1 matching over 8 bases. V shed 8 bases, J shed 7 bases, and the junction held 4 bases outside the gene matches. The CDR3 extends over 13 amino acids. The V gene's germline CDR1 is ENHRY and CDR2 SYGVKD. The CDR3 sequence is CAIGGQGNSPLHF. Here the CDR3 DNA reads TGTGCCATCGGAGGACAGGGAAATTCACCCCTCCACTTT.

V is TRBV19 and J is TRBJ2-5, with D uncertain. There are 11 residues in the CDR3. Germline values: CDR1 LNHDA, CDR2 SQIVND (reference sequence). The germline V and J ends were trimmed by 5 bases and 3 bases, with 4 bases remaining between them. The CDR3, as DNA: TGTGCCAGTAGTGCAGAAGAGACCCAGTACTTC. Residues: CASSAEETQYF.

J is TRBJ1-5 and V is TRBV5-6, with TRBD1 as a possible D gene (5 bases). CDR1 and CDR2 from the germline V gene are SGHDT and YYEEEE. V shed 1 base and J shed 6 bases, with 11 bases lying between them. The CDR3 is 14 residues long. The DNA for the CDR3 is TGTGCCAGCAGCTTGTGGGGGTCGGGTCAGCCCCAGCATTTT. Translation gives CASSLWGSGQPQHF.

The table lists this clonotype with many counts. This chain joins TRBV28 and TRBJ2-5; perhaps TRBD2 as D (5 bases). The ends were cut back, 5 bases at V and 9 bases at J, with 16 bases in the middle. Germline-derived CDR1 and CDR2 are MDHEN and SYDVKM. This CDR3 region has 13 residues. CDR3 protein: CASSQDPMGAQYF. DNA for the CDR3: TGTGCCAGCAGTCAAGACCCAATGGGAGCCCAGTACTTC.

The chain employs TRBV19 and TRBJ2-1; 11 bases are shared with TRBD2. This CDR3 region has 15 residues. Germline V gene sequence: CDR1 LNHDA, CDR2 SQIVND (reference sequence). With 4 bases clipped from V and 9 bases from J, the junction kept 8 bases outside the gene matches. CDR3 sequence reads: CASSTGLAVGGEQFF. CDR3 nucleotide sequence: TGTGCCAGTAGTACGGGACTAGCGGTCGGAGGTGAGCAGTTCTTC.

This clonotype was picked up many times. CDR3 residues: CASSILGARTEAFF. CDR3 nucleotide sequence: TGTGCCAGTAGTATCCTAGGGGCGCGGACTGAAGCTTTCTTT. This sequence joins TRBV19 and TRBJ1-1; TRBD1 might be the D (5 bases). Looked up from germline, CDR1 is LNHDA and CDR2 is SQIVND (reference sequence). With 3 bases removed from V and 5 bases from J, the gap between germline ends came to 13 bases. The CDR3 is 14 residues long.

The chain joins TRBV10-3 to TRBJ2-5, with 9 bases identical to TRBD1. The CDR3 sequence is 13 residues long. Germline loops: CDR1 ENHRY, CDR2 SYGVKD. Trimming took 6 bases from V and 4 from J; bases not matched to a gene: 3. The CDR3 is CAIRGQGAETQYF. CDR3 coding DNA: TGTGCCATCAGGGGACAGGGAGCAGAGACCCAGTACTTC.

The sample holds a few counts of this clonotype. This chain connects TRBV11-1 to TRBJ2-5, with 8 bases lining up with TRBD1. The germline CDR1 and CDR2 sequences are SGHAT and FQDESV (reference sequence). The V gene end was trimmed by 5 bases and the J gene end by 0 bases; junction bases not matched to a gene: 8. CDR3 length: 16 residues. This chain's CDR3 is CASSRGTGLYQETQYF. CDR3 in DNA: TGTGCCAGCAGCCGCGGGACAGGCTTGTACCAAGAGACCCAGTACTTC.

This clonotype appeared many times. The V gene is TRBV11-2, the J gene TRBJ2-2; the D is unclear. V lost 1 base to trimming and J lost 6 bases, with 6 bases between them. The germline CDR1 and CDR2 sequences are SGHAT and FQNNGV. CDR3 size: 13 residues. The CDR3 spells CASSLVWAGELFF. The CDR3 coding sequence is TGTGCCAGCAGCTTAGTCTGGGCCGGGGAGCTGTTTTTT.

The sample holds many counts of this clonotype. The chain carries TRBV7-2 and TRBJ2-6; D is perhaps TRBD2 (6 bases). Looked up from germline, CDR1 is SGHTA and CDR2 is FQGNSA. V was clipped by 7 bases and J by 0 bases, with 19 bases between them. CDR3 length: 18 residues. The CDR3 nucleotides read TGTGCCAGCACCCCGGTAGCGGCACCATTCTCTGGGGCCAACGTCCTGACTTTC. Its protein product is CASTPVAAPFSGANVLTF. Variable domain in full (rest from reference TRBV7-2 and TRBJ2-6): GAGVSQSPSNKVTEKGKDVELRCDPISGHTALYWYRQSLGQGLEFLIYFQGNSAPDKSGLPSDRFSAERTGGSVSTLTIQRTQQEDSAVYLCASTPVAAPFSGANVLTFGAGSRLTVL.

This clonotype occurred many times. This rearrangement joins TRBV15 to TRBJ1-1, with TRBD1 as a possible D gene (5 bases). The CDR3 runs 16 residues. Looked up from germline, CDR1 is LNHNV and CDR2 is YYDKDF (reference sequence). V lost 1 base to trimming and J lost 1 base, with 13 bases between them. CDR3 protein: CATSRVEGQPNTEAFF. The CDR3, as DNA: TGTGCCACCAGCAGAGTCGAGGGGCAGCCGAACACTGAAGCTTTCTTT.

The gene calls are TRBV19 and TRBJ2-2; 11 bases are shared with TRBD2. J gave up 3 bases and V 3 bases, and 6 bases lay outside the gene matches. This CDR3 is built from 17 residues. Germline CDR1 LNHDA, CDR2 SQIVND (reference sequence). CDR3 sequence (DNA): TGTGCCAGTAGTATCCCTAGCGGGGGGCGATACACCGGGGAGCTGTTTTTT. Its protein product is CASSIPSGGRYTGELFF.

This clonotype came up many times. The chain couples TRBV6-2 or TRBV6-3 to TRBJ1-1; no definite D call. Trimming removed 6 bases at V and 5 bases at J, with 19 bases between. The germline gives CDR1 MNHEY, CDR2 SVGEGT. The CDR3 runs 15 residues. The CDR3 here is CASSPPGGPRTEAFF. The CDR3 DNA reads TGTGCCAGCAGCCCTCCGGGAGGGCCGCGGACTGAAGCTTTCTTT.

In its sample, this clonotype was seen many times. The chain has TRBV7-2 and TRBJ2-7; 13 bases fit TRBD2. The CDR3 has 16 residues. Germline-derived CDR1 and CDR2 are SGHTA and FQGNSA. V trimming: 6 bases; J trimming: 3 bases; junction bases outside the gene matches: 8. The CDR3 reads CASSRATSGGIYEQYF. In DNA, the CDR3 is TGTGCCAGCAGTCGCGCGACTAGCGGGGGGATCTACGAGCAGTACTTC.

In the case of this clonotype: This may stem from a read error, because a much larger clone lies one nucleotide away. The chain links TRBV12-3 or TRBV12-4 to TRBJ2-1, with a weak D call TRBD2 (7 bases). This CDR3 is built from 15 residues. V was trimmed by 8 bases and J by 0 bases, leaving 14 bases between them. CDR3 sequence: CASGGGFSSYNEQFF. As DNA, the CDR3 is TGTGCCAGCGGCGGGGGCTTCAGCTCCTACAATGAGCAGTTCTTC.

There are a few counts of this clonotype. This chain joins TRBV28 and TRBJ2-7, with 11 nucleotides matching TRBD2. The V segment lost 5 bases and the J segment 1 base; nucleotides outside the gene matches: 7. The CDR3 loop spans 16 amino acids. CDR1 is MDHEN and CDR2 is SYDVKM in the germline V gene. CDR3 in amino acids: CASSPLAGGRSYEQYF. CDR3 nucleotide sequence: TGTGCCAGCAGTCCCCTAGCGGGAGGCAGATCCTACGAGCAGTACTTC.

The V gene is TRBV20-1, the J gene TRBJ2-1, with 10 bases lining up with TRBD2. Trimming cost V 6 bases and J 2 bases; bases outside gene matches: 7. Germline V CDR1 and CDR2: DFQATT, SNEGSKA (reference sequence). CDR3 length: 15 residues. CDR3 protein: CSAPRTSGPYNEQFF. CDR3 DNA: TGCAGTGCCCCCCGGACTAGCGGACCCTACAATGAGCAGTTCTTC.

This clonotype was recorded at least ten times. The chain recombines TRBV29-1 with TRBJ1-2, with D uncertain. The CDR3 extends over 13 amino acids. Trimming left V 6 bases short and J 0 bases short, with 11 bases between. Looked up from germline, CDR1 is SQVTM and CDR2 is ANQGSEA. The CDR3 coding sequence is TGCAGCGTAAGAACGGCAGCTAACTATGGCTACACCTTC. The encoded protein is CSVRTAANYGYTF.

This clonotype was recorded at least ten times. The chain combines TRBV7-9 with TRBJ1-2; no firm D call. V lost 4 bases and J lost 8, with 11 bases in between. Germline V gene sequence: CDR1 SEHNR, CDR2 FQNEAQ (reference sequence). This CDR3 has 12 residues. In DNA form, the CDR3 reads TGTGCCAGCAGCTCACAGCAAAGGGGCTACACCTTC. Its translation: CASSSQQRGYTF. Full variable domain (missing parts from reference TRBV7-9 and TRBJ1-2): DTGVSQNPRHKITKRGQNVTFRCDPISEHNRLYWYRQTLGQGPEFLTYFQNEAQLEKSRLLSDRFSAERPKGSFSTLEIQRTEQGDSAMYLCASSSQQRGYTFGSGTRLTVV.

This clonotype was recorded at least ten times. V is TRBV5-6 and J is TRBJ2-6, with D tentatively TRBD1 (5 bases). Trimming stripped 2 bases from V and 0 bases from J, with 9 bases between. In germline, CDR1 is SGHDT, CDR2 YYEEEE. The CDR3 is 16 residues long. DNA for the CDR3: TGTGCCAGCAGCTTACTGACAGTCTCTGGGGCCAACGTCCTGACTTTC. Translation: CASSLLTVSGANVLTF. Full variable domain (missing parts from reference TRBV5-6 and TRBJ2-6): DAGVTQSPTHLIKTRGQQVTLRCSPKSGHDTVSWYQQALGQGPQFIFQYYEEEERQRGNFPDRFSGHQFPNYSSELNVNALLLGDSALYLCASSLLTVSGANVLTFGAGSRLTVL.

This clonotype has ten or more counts. The chain links TRBV7-2 to TRBJ1-1; no clear D gene. CDR1 and CDR2 (germline): SGHTA, FQGNSA. The CDR3 length is 14 residues. V dropped 1 base and J dropped 0 bases, with 6 bases sitting between them. The CDR3 DNA is TGTGCCAGCAGCTTAGGCGCTTTGAACACTGAAGCTTTCTTT. This gives the protein CASSLGALNTEAFF.

The chain joins TRBV27 to TRBJ2-6; D unresolved. This CDR3 is 15 amino acids long. Trimming took 4 bases from V and 0 from J, leaving 7 bases between them. The germline V gene has CDR1 MNHEY and CDR2 SMNVEV (reference sequence). As DNA, the CDR3 is TGTGCCAGCAGTTCCGACGGCTCTGGGGCCAACGTCCTGACTTTC. This sequence encodes CASSSDGSGANVLTF.

This clonotype was picked up a small number of times. V and J are TRBV29-1 and TRBJ2-2; 8 bases align to TRBD1. Germline-derived CDR1 and CDR2 are SQVTM and ANQGSEA. CDR3 length: 15 amino acids. V lost 6 bases, J lost 2 bases, and 8 bases stayed unmatched. The CDR3 DNA follows: TGCAGCGTCAATCCGGGACAGGCTAACACCGGGGAGCTGTTTTTT. Its protein product is CSVNPGQANTGELFF.

This clonotype was seen repeatedly, ten times or more. The V and J genes are TRBV7-2 and TRBJ2-5, with a possible D match to TRBD1 (6 bases). The V end was cut by 4 bases, the J end by 8 bases, with 17 bases between. This CDR3 contains 14 residues. Germline V gene data show CDR1 as SGHTA and CDR2 as FQGNSA. The DNA for the CDR3 is TGTGCCAGCAGCTCCGACAGGCGAGAGGCTACCCAGTACTTC. Translating it yields CASSSDRREATQYF.

In its sample, this clonotype was seen a few times. The chain couples TRBV9 to TRBJ2-7, with D tentatively TRBD1 (6 bases). CDR3 length: 15 residues. Germline CDR1 SGDLS, CDR2 YYNGEE. V lost 0 bases, J lost 4 bases, and 14 bases lay in between. CDR3 protein: CASSVEPGAEYEQYF. CDR3 sequence (DNA): TGTGCCAGCAGCGTAGAACCAGGGGCGGAATACGAGCAGTACTTC.

In its sample, this clonotype was seen many times. This sequence joins TRBV7-8 and TRBJ1-2; D is uncertain. The germline CDR1 and CDR2 sequences are SGHVS and FQNEAQ. This CDR3 spans 11 amino acids. V was cut by 8 bases and J by 4 bases, with 8 bases left in between. The CDR3 loop reads CASGEFYGYTF. The CDR3 DNA sequence: TGTGCCAGCGGGGAATTCTATGGCTACACCTTC.

This chain uses TRBV7-9 with TRBJ1-2; possible D gene TRBD1, 5 bases. V was pared by 5 bases and J by 2 bases, with 18 bases between. The germline V gene has CDR1 SEHNR and CDR2 FQNEAQ (reference sequence). The length of the CDR3 is 16 residues. CDR3 nucleotide sequence: TGTGCCAGCAGCACCGAAGGGAGGGGCGAGAACTATGGCTACACCTTC. The encoded protein is CASSTEGRGENYGYTF.

The sample holds a few counts of this clonotype. The V and J genes are TRBV20-1 and TRBJ1-5, with TRBD1 as a possible D gene (5 bases). V was shortened by 6 bases and J by 3 bases, with 9 bases between the two germline ends. Looked up from germline, CDR1 is DFQATT and CDR2 is SNEGSKA (reference sequence). The CDR3 runs to 12 residues. DNA of the CDR3: TGCAGTGCCGGGGCCACCAATCAGCCCCAGCATTTT. It yields the protein CSAGATNQPQHF.

The chain uses TRBV19 and TRBJ2-2; 7 bases line up with TRBD1. The CDR3 sequence is 15 residues long. Per the germline V gene, CDR1 is LNHDA and CDR2 is SQIVND (reference sequence). V shed 4 bases and J 1 base; nucleotides not matched to a gene: 3. The CDR3 sequence: CASSTNRGNTGELFF. The CDR3 DNA follows: TGTGCCAGTAGTACGAACAGGGGGAACACCGGGGAGCTGTTTTTT.